This paragraph covers one T cell receptor (beta chain) sequence. The data derive from a study of T cell changes during pregnancy in multiple sclerosis. Here immunoSEQ multiplex PCR was the method, and the copy in TCRdb shows in-frame clones only, minus some. The sample has 40,000 to 45,000 clones, around 92% seen once. Germline-derived CDR1 and CDR2 are ENHRY and SYGVKD. The CDR3 length is 14 residues. Trimming left V 10 bases short and J 4 bases short, with 19 bases between. The specimen comprised CD4+ T cells from peripheral blood mononuclear cells, sampled in the third trimester of pregnancy. V usage is TRBV10-3 and J usage is TRBJ2-5, with a tentative D call TRBD2 (6 bases). The source of this sequence is a female donor with multiple sclerosis, enrolled in a pregnancy study. The CDR3 bases are TGTGCCACAGAACCCGGGGGTACGGGAGAGACCCAGTACTTC. Residues: CATEPGGTGETQYF.